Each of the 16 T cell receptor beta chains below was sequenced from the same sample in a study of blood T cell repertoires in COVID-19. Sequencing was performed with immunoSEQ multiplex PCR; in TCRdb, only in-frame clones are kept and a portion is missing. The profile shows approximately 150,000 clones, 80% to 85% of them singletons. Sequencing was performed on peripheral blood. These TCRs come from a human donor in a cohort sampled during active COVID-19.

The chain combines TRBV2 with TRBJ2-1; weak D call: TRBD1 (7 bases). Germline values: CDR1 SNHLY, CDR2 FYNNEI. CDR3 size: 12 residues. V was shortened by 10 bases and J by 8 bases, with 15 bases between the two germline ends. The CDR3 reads CATADRDYEQFF. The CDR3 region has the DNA TGTGCCACCGCCGACAGGGACTATGAGCAGTTCTTC.

The CDR3 DNA is TGTGCCAGCAGCCCATTTGAACTAGCCGGGTACGAGCAGTACTTC. Translation: CASSPFELAGYEQYF. This sequence joins TRBV9 and TRBJ2-7; weak D call: TRBD2 (6 bases). With 4 bases removed from V and 4 bases from J, the gap between germline ends came to 18 bases. CDR1 and CDR2 (germline): SGDLS, YYNGEE. There are 15 residues in the CDR3.

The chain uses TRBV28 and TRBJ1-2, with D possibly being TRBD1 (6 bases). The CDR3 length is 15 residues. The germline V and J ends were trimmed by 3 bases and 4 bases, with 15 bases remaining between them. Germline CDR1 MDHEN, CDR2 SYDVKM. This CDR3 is CASSFRSDRSYGYTF. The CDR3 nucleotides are TGTGCCAGCAGTTTTCGTTCTGACAGGAGCTATGGCTACACCTTC.

The CDR3 loop reads CASRVAGVEETQYF. The CDR3 region has the DNA TGTGCCAGCAGGGTAGCGGGAGTGGAAGAGACCCAGTACTTC. V and J are TRBV2 and TRBJ2-5; TRBD2 matches at 9 bases. Germline V lookup: CDR1 SNHLY, CDR2 FYNNEI. J gave up 3 bases and V 6 bases, and 5 bases lay outside the gene matches. The CDR3 covers 14 residues.

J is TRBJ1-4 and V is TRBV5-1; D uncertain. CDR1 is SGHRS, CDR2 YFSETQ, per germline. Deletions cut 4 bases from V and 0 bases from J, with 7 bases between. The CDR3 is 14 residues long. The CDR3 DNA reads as TGCGCCAGCAGCGACGGAGCAACTAATGAAAAACTGTTTTTT. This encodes CASSDGATNEKLFF.

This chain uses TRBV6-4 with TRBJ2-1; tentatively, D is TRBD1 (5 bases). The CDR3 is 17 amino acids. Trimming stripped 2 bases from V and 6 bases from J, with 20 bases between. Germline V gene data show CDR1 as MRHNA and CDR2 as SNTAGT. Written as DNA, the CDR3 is TGTGCCAGCAGTGACGTCGATTACAGGAAACCCGGCAATGAGCAGTTCTTC. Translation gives CASSDVDYRKPGNEQFF.

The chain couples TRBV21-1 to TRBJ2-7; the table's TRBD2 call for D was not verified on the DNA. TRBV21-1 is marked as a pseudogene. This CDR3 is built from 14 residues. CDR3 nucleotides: TGTGCCAGCAGCAAAGGGGGTAGCGCTTACGAGCAGTACTTC. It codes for CASSKGGSAYEQYF.

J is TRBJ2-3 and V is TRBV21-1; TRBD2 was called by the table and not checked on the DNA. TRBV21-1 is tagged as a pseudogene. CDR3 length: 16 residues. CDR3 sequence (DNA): TGTGCCAGCAGCACGAGTACGGGGAGGTCCACAGATACGCAGTATTTT. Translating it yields CASSTSTGRSTDTQYF.

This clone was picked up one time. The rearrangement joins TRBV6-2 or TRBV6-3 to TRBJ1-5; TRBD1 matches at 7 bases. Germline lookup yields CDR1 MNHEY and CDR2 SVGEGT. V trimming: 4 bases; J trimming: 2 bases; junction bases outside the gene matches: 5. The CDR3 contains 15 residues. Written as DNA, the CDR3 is TGTGCCAGCAGTTCCGACAGGGCGGGCAATCAGCCCCAGCATTTT. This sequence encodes CASSSDRAGNQPQHF.

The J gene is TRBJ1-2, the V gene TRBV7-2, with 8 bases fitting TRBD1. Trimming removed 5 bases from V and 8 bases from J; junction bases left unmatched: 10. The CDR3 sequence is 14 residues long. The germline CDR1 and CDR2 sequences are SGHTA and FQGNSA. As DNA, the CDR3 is TGTGCCAGCAGCATAGACAGGGGTCGCGAAGGCTACACCTTC. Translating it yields CASSIDRGREGYTF.

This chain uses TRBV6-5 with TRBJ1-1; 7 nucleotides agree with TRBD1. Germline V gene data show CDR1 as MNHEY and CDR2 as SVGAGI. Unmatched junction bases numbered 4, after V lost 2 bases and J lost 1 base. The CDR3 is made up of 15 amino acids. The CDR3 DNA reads TGTGCCAGCAGTTACCAGGCAGGGGGGAACACTGAAGCTTTCTTT. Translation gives CASSYQAGGNTEAFF.

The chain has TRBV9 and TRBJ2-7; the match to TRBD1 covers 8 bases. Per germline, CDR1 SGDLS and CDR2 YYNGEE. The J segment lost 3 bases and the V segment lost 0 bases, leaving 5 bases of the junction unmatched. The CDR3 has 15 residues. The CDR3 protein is CASSVATGQVYEQYF. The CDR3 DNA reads TGTGCCAGCAGCGTAGCGACGGGACAGGTCTACGAGCAGTACTTC.

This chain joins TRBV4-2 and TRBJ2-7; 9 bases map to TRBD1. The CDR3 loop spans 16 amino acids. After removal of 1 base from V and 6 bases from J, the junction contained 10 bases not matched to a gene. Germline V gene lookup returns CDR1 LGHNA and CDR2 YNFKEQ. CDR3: CASSQAQGAGFPEQYF. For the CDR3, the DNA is TGTGCCAGCAGCCAAGCACAGGGGGCGGGATTTCCCGAGCAGTACTTC.

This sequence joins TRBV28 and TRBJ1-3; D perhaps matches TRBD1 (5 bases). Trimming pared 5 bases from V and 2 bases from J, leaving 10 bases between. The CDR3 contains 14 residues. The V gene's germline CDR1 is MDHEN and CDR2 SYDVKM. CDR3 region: CASSRRVAGNTIYF. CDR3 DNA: TGTGCCAGCAGTCGCAGGGTTGCTGGAAACACCATATATTTT.

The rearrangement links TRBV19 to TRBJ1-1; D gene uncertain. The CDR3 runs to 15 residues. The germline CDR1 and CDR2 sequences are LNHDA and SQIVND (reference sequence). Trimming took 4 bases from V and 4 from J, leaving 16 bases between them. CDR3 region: CASSNFAGIGTEAFF. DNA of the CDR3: TGTGCCAGTAGTAATTTCGCCGGGATAGGCACTGAAGCTTTCTTT.

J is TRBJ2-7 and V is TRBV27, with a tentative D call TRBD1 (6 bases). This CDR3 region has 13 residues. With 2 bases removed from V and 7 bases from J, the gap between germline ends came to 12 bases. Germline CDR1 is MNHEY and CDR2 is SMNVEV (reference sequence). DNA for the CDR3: TGTGCCAGCAGTTTAAGGGGGACGGGGGAGCAGTACTTC. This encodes CASSLRGTGEQYF.